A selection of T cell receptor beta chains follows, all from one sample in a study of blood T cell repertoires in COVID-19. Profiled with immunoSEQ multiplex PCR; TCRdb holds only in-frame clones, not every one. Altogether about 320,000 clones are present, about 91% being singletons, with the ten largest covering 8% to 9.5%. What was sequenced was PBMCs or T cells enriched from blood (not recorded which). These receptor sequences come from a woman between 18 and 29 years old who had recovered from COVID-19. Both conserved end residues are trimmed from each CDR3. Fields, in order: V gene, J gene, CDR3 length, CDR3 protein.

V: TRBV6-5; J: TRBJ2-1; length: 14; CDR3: ASSSLSGSSYNEQF
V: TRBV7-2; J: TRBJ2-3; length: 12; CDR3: ASSPLTSTDTQY
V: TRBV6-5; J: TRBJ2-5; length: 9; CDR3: ASSLQETQY
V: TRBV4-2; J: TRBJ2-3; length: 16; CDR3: ASSQPGGPSYSADTQY
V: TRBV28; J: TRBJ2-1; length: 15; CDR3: ASIMASSGTKYNEQF
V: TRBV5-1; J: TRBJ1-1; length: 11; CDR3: ASSPPDRVEAF
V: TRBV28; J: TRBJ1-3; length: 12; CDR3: ASIQGASGNTIY
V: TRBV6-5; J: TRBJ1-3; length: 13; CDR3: ASRSTGDSGNTIY
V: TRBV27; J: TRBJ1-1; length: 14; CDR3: ASSRPGQGGNTEAF
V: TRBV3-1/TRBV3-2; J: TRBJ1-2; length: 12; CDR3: ASSRRVSNYGYT
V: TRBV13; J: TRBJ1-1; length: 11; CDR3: ASSWEGRTEAF
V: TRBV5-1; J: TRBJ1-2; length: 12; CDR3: ASSLTGLSGGYT
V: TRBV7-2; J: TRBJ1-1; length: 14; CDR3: ASSSRGGRVNTEAF
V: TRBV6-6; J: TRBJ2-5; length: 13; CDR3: ASSYPSRGEETQY
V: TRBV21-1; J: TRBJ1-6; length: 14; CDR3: ASSRGLRGGGSPLH
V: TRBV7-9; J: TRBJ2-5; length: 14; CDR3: ASSLKGLAGGETQY
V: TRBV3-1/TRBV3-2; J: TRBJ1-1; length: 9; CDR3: ASSYRGLAF
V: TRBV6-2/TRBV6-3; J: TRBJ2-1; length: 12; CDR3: ASSYRGELSEQF
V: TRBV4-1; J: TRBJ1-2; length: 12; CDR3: ASSQDSTAYGYT
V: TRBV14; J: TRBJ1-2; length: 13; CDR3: ASSHKLQGDDGYT
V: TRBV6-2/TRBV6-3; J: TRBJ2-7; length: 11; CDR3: ASSSRLHHEQY
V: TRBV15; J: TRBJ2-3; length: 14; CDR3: ATSTGLAGYTDTQY
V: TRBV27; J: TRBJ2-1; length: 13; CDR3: ASSLQGDSYNEQF
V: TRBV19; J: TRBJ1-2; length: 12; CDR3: ASNPLQGAYGYT
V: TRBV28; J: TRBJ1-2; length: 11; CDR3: ASRGGQGWGYT
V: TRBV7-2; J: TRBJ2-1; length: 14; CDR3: ASSLQPGQGVGEQF
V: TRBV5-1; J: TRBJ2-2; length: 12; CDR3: ASSLGRDTGELF
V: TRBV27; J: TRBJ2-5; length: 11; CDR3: ASSLSSQATQY
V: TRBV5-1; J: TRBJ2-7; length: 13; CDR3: ASSFRAGGTYEQY
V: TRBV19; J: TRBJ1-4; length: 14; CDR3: ASSTRDTTGNEKLF
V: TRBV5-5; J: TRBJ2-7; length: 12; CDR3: ASRPDRPSYEQY
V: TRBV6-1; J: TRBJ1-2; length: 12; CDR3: ASSEAGGYYGYT
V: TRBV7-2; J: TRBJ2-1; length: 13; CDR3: ASSLLAGGWNEQF
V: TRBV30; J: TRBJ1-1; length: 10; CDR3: AWGQLNTEAF
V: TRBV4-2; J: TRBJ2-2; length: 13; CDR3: ASSQVQGHTGELF
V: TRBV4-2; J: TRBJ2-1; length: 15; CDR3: ASSPDAAGSSYNEQF
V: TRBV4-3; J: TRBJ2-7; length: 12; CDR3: ASSPRTGAYEQY
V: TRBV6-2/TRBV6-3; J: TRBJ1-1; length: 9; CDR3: ASSQESEAF
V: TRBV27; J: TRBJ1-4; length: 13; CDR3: ASSLTTGRVEKLF
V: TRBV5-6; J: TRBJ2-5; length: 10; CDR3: ASSFSIETQY
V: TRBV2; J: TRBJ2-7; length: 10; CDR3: ASSTQGYEQY
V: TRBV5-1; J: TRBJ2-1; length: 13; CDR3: ASSLEGRGIDEQF
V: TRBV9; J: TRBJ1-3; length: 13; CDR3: ASSLEGGSGNTIY
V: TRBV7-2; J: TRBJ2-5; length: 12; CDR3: ASSLEGGAETQY
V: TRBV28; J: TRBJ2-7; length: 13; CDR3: ASSPAEDGTYEQY
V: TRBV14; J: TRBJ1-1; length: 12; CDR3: ASSLDGGNTEAF
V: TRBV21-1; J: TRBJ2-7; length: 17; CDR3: ASFRRIRKDRGRTYEQY
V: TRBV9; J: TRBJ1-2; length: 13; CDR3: ASTTGQTPIYGYT
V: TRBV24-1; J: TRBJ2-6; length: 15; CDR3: ATSDPGVSSGANVLT
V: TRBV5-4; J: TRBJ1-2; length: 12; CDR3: ASSLSQASKGYT
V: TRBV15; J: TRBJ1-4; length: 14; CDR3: ATSRDRGSTNEKLF
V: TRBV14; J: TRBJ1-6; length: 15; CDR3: ASSQGRSDRANSPLH
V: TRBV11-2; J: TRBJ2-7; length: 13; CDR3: ASSFGPGGPYEQY
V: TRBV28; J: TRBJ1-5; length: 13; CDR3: ATKGGALSNQPQH
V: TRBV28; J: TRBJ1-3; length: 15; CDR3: ASSLSGDGTSGNTIY
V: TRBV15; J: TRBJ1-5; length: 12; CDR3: ATNAGDSNQPQH
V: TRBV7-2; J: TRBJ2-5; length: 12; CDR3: ASSSTRGQETQY
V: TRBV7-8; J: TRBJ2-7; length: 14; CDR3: ASSSSTREGSYEQY
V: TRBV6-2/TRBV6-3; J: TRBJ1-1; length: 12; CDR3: ASSPYTGGSSAF